These 3 T cell receptor beta chains were all obtained from the same sample, sequenced in a study of T-cell reconstitution after alpha-beta-depleted transplantation in children. Library preparation (for TCRbeta) was performed with unique molecular identifiers. TCRdb re-derived calls from the PCR reads in MiXCR, one entry per CDR3 protein. The sample contains about 830,000 distinct CDR3 sequences, roughly 15% of which appear only once. The sample here was PBMCs, mostly from graft donor cells, taken 360 days after TCRalphabeta/CD19-depleted stem cell transplant. All receptors come from a male patient between 10 and 17 years old who had a stem cell transplant for acute lymphoblastic leukemia, so the T cells may come from the graft donor.

This chain uses TRBV4-2 with TRBJ2-1, with D possibly matching TRBD1 (5 bases). Germline values: CDR1 LGHNA, CDR2 YNFKEQ. Trimming cost V 4 bases and J 6 bases, with 10 bases left between them. The CDR3 spans 13 residues. CDR3 sequence: CASSRAGRNEQFF. In nucleotides, the CDR3 is TGTGCCAGCAGCCGCGCAGGGCGCAATGAGCAGTTCTTC.

Turning to this clonotype: Just one base apart from a much larger clone, this may be a read error. V gene TRBV18 combines with J gene TRBJ1-4; D perhaps matches TRBD1 (6 bases). Trimming cost V 6 bases and J 0 bases, with 8 bases left between them. CDR3 length equals 14 residues. CDR1 is KGHSH and CDR2 is LQKENI in the germline V gene. The CDR3 sequence: CASSGQTTNEKLFF. The CDR3 DNA is TGTGCCAGCTCTGGACAGACAACTAATGAAAAACTGTTTTTT.

Many counts were recorded for this clonotype. The V and J genes are TRBV21-1 and TRBJ2-2; TRBD2, the table's D call, was not compared with the DNA. TRBV21-1 is listed as a pseudogene. This CDR3 has 16 residues. The CDR3 loop reads CASSRHRVLMTGELFF. The CDR3 DNA sequence: TGTGCCAGCAGCAGACACCGGGTCCTCATGACAGGGGAGCTGTTTTTT.